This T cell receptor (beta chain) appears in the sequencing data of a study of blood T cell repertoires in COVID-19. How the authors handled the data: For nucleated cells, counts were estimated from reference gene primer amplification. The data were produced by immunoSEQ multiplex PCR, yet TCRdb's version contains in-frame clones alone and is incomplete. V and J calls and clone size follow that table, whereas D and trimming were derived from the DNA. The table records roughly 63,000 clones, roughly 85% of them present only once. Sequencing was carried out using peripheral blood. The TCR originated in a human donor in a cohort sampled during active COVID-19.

CDR3 sequence reads: CASSLQVSYGYTF. The CDR3 bases are TGTGCCAGCAGTTTACAGGTTTCCTATGGCTACACCTTC. The chain uses TRBV28 and TRBJ1-2; D gene uncertain. V was shortened by 2 bases and J by 4 bases, with 8 bases between the two germline ends. Germline lookup yields CDR1 MDHEN and CDR2 SYDVKM. The CDR3 spans 13 residues.